This is a list of T cell receptor beta chains from one sample in a study of T cells after somatic rescue of genetic block. Sequencing was performed with immunoSEQ multiplex PCR; in TCRdb, only in-frame clones are kept and a portion is missing. Of about 70,000 clones in the sample, roughly 94% are singletons; the top ten hold 3%. Material: peripheral blood mononuclear cells (PBMCs). The receptors here all came from a man aged 35 to 55. The CDR3 runs from the conserved cysteine through the conserved F or W. A D gene is named only where the DNA matches it firmly. Expanded clones are given a class, and other clones once, few, many or no size at all.

TRBV19	-	-	TRBJ1-1	11	CASTERREAFF	TGTGCCAGTACCGAACGACGTGAAGCTTTCTTT
TRBV6-1	once	-	TRBJ1-2	15	CASSDGTEANYGYTF	TGTGCCAGCAGTGACGGTACAGAAGCTAACTATGGCTACACCTTC
TRBV2	once	TRBD2	TRBJ2-1	15	CASRISGSSYNEQFF	TGTGCCAGCAGAATAAGCGGGAGCTCCTACAATGAGCAGTTCTTC
TRBV5-1	-	-	TRBJ2-2	16	CASSLAGLAHTGELFF	TGCGCCAGCAGCTTGGCCGGGCTAGCCCACACCGGGGAGCTGTTTTTT
TRBV19	once	TRBD1	TRBJ1-5	13	CASSGTGNQPQHF	TGTGCCAGTAGCGGGACAGGGAACCAGCCCCAGCATTTT
TRBV7-9	once	-	TRBJ2-7	16	CASSLGSAGANYEQYF	TGTGCCAGCAGCTTAGGTTCGGCAGGGGCAAACTACGAGCAGTACTTC
TRBV5-5	once	-	TRBJ2-3	16	CASSLVGSLFTDTQYF	TGTGCCAGCAGCTTGGTGGGGTCTCTCTTCACAGATACGCAGTATTTT
TRBV5-4	-	-	TRBJ1-2	14	CASTLGETAHGYTF	TGTGCCAGCACTCTTGGGGAGACAGCCCATGGCTACACCTTC
TRBV10-1	-	-	TRBJ2-7	14	CASSEGQSTYEQYF	TGCGCCAGCAGTGAGGGACAGTCAACCTACGAGCAGTACTTC
TRBV28	-	-	TRBJ1-2	12	CASSLLSYGYTF	TGTGCCAGCAGTTTACTGTCCTATGGCTACACCTTC
TRBV5-1	few	-	TRBJ1-2	13	CASSSRDGYGYTF	TGCGCCAGCAGCTCCCGGGACGGTTATGGCTACACCTTC
TRBV2	-	-	TRBJ1-1	13	CASSLGGNTEAFF	TGTGCCAGCAGCCTTGGGGGTAACACTGAAGCTTTCTTT
TRBV9	-	-	TRBJ2-3	15	CASSSQGGNTDTQYF	TGTGCCAGCAGCTCCCAGGGGGGGAACACAGATACGCAGTATTTT
TRBV9	-	-	TRBJ2-1	16	CASSVGRTRAYNEQFF	TGTGCCAGCAGCGTAGGGCGGACTCGCGCCTACAATGAGCAGTTCTTC
TRBV7-2	-	TRBD1	TRBJ1-3	15	CASSLGDRVGNTIYF	TGTGCCAGCAGCTTGGGTGACAGGGTTGGAAACACCATATATTTT
TRBV4-1	-	-	TRBJ2-3	17	CASSQGRGRTSTDTQYF	TGCGCCAGCAGCCAAGGTAGGGGACGTACTAGCACAGATACGCAGTATTTT
TRBV4-3	-	-	TRBJ1-2	14	CASSPRPRDYGYTF	TGCGCCAGCAGCCCAAGACCAAGGGACTATGGCTACACCTTC
TRBV6-4	-	TRBD2	TRBJ2-2	16	CASSRGTGGLTGELFF	TGTGCCAGCAGTCGTGGTACGGGGGGGCTCACCGGGGAGCTGTTTTTT
TRBV5-1	-	-	TRBJ2-3	15	CASSNYWESTDTQYF	TGCGCCAGCAGCAACTACTGGGAAAGCACAGATACGCAGTATTTT
TRBV6-4	few	-	TRBJ2-2	13	CASSEGNTGELFF	TGTGCCAGCAGTGAAGGGAACACCGGGGAGCTGTTTTTT
TRBV28	-	-	TRBJ1-5	13	CASSGGLDQPQHF	TGTGCCAGCAGTGGGGGGTTGGATCAGCCCCAGCATTTT
TRBV5-1	-	-	TRBJ2-3	13	CASSLAKQDTQYF	TGCGCCAGCAGCTTGGCCAAACAGGATACGCAGTATTTT
TRBV6-7	-	TRBD1	TRBJ1-6	16	CASTLRGQSDGSPLHF	TGTGCCAGCACTCTAAGGGGACAGTCCGACGGTTCACCCCTCCACTTT
TRBV4-1	-	TRBD1	TRBJ1-6	18	CASSQSPRGLGTGSPLHF	TGCGCCAGCAGCCAAAGCCCCAGGGGGCTTGGTACGGGTTCACCCCTCCACTTT
TRBV27	-	-	TRBJ1-2	15	CASSLGQGLDYGYTF	TGTGCCAGCAGTTTAGGGCAGGGTCTGGACTATGGCTACACCTTC
TRBV7-9	-	-	TRBJ1-2	15	CASSYSMGLEDGYTF	TGTGCCAGCAGTTACTCGATGGGACTTGAGGATGGCTACACCTTC
TRBV18	-	-	TRBJ2-3	16	CASSQSMSRGGDTQYF	TGTGCCAGCTCTCAATCGATGTCCAGGGGAGGAGATACGCAGTATTTT
TRBV25-1	-	TRBD2	TRBJ2-1	17	CASSGVQRGFSYNEQFF	TGTGCCAGCAGTGGGGTCCAGCGGGGATTCTCCTACAATGAGCAGTTCTTC
TRBV7-8	-	TRBD1	TRBJ2-3	14	CASSLGQGADTQYF	TGTGCCAGCAGCTTAGGACAGGGAGCAGATACGCAGTATTTT
TRBV4-3	-	TRBD1	TRBJ2-1	16	CASSQPGQGDRNEQFF	TGCGCCAGCAGCCAGCCCGGACAGGGAGATCGGAATGAGCAGTTCTTC
TRBV7-9	-	-	TRBJ2-5	14	CASSFISGEETQYF	TGTGCCAGCAGCTTCATATCAGGGGAAGAGACCCAGTACTTC
TRBV5-1	once	-	TRBJ1-1	15	CASSLAGGRNTEAFF	TGCGCCAGCAGCTTGGCCGGAGGGAGGAACACTGAAGCTTTCTTT
TRBV14	-	-	TRBJ2-3	16	CASSPSLLSRTDTQYF	TGTGCCAGCAGCCCCTCCCTTCTATCTCGCACAGATACGCAGTATTTT
TRBV18	-	TRBD2	TRBJ2-1	19	CASSRGQTETSGFWNEQFF	TGTGCCAGCTCACGGGGACAGACCGAGACTAGCGGGTTTTGGAATGAGCAGTTCTTC
TRBV5-6	-	TRBD1	TRBJ2-3	15	CASRPDRSSTDTQYF	TGTGCCAGCAGACCGGACAGGTCTAGCACAGATACGCAGTATTTT
TRBV19	-	TRBD1	TRBJ2-6	17	CASSIGTGVAGANVLTF	TGTGCCAGTAGTATTGGGACAGGGGTTGCGGGGGCCAACGTCCTGACTTTC
TRBV19	-	-	TRBJ1-5	17	CASSIDPQGVKSQPQHF	TGTGCCAGTAGTATAGATCCACAGGGAGTGAAGAGTCAGCCCCAGCATTTT
TRBV6-5	-	-	TRBJ2-1	16	CASSYLAGGSYNEQFF	TGTGCCAGCAGTTACTTGGCGGGCGGCTCCTACAATGAGCAGTTCTTC
TRBV2	-	TRBD1	TRBJ1-3	14	CASRGTGSGNTIYF	TGTGCCAGCAGGGGGACAGGCTCTGGAAACACCATATATTTT
TRBV27	-	-	TRBJ2-3	13	CASSLSRGDTQYF	TGTGCCAGCAGTTTATCGAGAGGCGATACGCAGTATTTT
TRBV7-9	-	-	TRBJ2-7	12	CASSLRDYEQYF	TGTGCCAGCAGCTTACGGGATTACGAGCAGTACTTC
TRBV18	-	-	TRBJ2-4	15	CASSPVGGPKNIQYF	TGTGCCAGCTCACCCGTCGGGGGGCCCAAAAACATTCAGTACTTC
TRBV27	-	-	TRBJ1-2	13	CASSWGGSYGYTF	TGTGCCAGCAGTTGGGGGGGGAGCTATGGCTACACCTTC
TRBV5-4	-	-	TRBJ2-7	14	CASSLRQDRYEQYF	TGTGCCAGCAGCTTGCGGCAAGACAGATACGAGCAGTACTTC
TRBV19	-	-	TRBJ1-2	15	CASSMQGPGYYGYTF	TGTGCCAGTAGTATGCAGGGGCCCGGATACTATGGCTACACCTTC
TRBV7-3	-	-	TRBJ1-6	14	CASSRQALNSPLHF	TGTGCCAGCAGCCGACAGGCTTTGAATTCACCCCTCCACTTT
TRBV9	few	-	TRBJ1-1	13	CASSVAGRTEAFF	TGTGCCAGCAGCGTAGCAGGTAGAACTGAAGCTTTCTTT
TRBV6-4	-	-	TRBJ1-5	13	CASSAQEDQPQHF	TGTGCCAGCAGTGCACAGGAGGATCAGCCCCAGCATTTT
TRBV4-1	few	-	TRBJ1-1	14	CASSQDRGNTEAFF	TGCGCCAGCAGCCAAGACAGGGGGAACACTGAAGCTTTCTTT
TRBV7-3	-	TRBD2	TRBJ2-1	15	CASSLTGGGATEQFF	TGTGCCAGCAGCTTGACTGGCGGGGGGGCCACTGAGCAGTTCTTC
TRBV19	-	-	TRBJ1-2	14	CASSIPHRLYGYTF	TGTGCCAGTAGTATACCCCACCGGCTGTATGGCTACACCTTC
TRBV6-6	-	-	TRBJ2-1	12	CASSDKGNEQFF	TGTGCCAGCAGCGACAAGGGCAATGAGCAGTTCTTC
TRBV10-2	-	TRBD1	TRBJ1-1	13	CASSNRGNTEAFF	TGCGCCAGCAGTAACAGGGGGAACACTGAAGCTTTCTTT
TRBV30	-	TRBD1	TRBJ1-1	14	CAWGSTGVGTEAFF	TGTGCCTGGGGAAGCACAGGGGTGGGCACTGAAGCTTTCTTT
TRBV5-1	-	-	TRBJ1-2	15	CASSQVGAGGYGYTF	TGCGCCAGCAGCCAGGTCGGGGCTGGGGGCTATGGCTACACCTTC
TRBV7-6	-	TRBD2	TRBJ2-5	16	CASSPKLRRGGETQYF	TGTGCCAGCAGCCCCAAACTCCGTCGGGGGGGCGAGACCCAGTACTTC
TRBV6-5	-	-	TRBJ1-1	13	CASSYDSETEAFF	TGTGCCAGCAGTTACGATTCTGAAACTGAAGCTTTCTTT
TRBV9	-	TRBD1	TRBJ2-7	18	CASSAPGQGSLGGYEQYF	TGTGCCAGCAGCGCACCGGGACAGGGGTCCCTCGGAGGGTACGAGCAGTACTTC
TRBV25-1	-	-	TRBJ1-6	14	CASSESGYSSPLHF	TGTGCCAGCAGTGAATCAGGGTATAGTTCACCCCTCCACTTT